This T cell receptor beta chain derives from a study of T-cell reconstitution after alpha-beta-depleted transplantation in children. This clonotype was detected ten times or more. A TCRbeta library incorporating unique molecular identifiers was prepared. Via MiXCR, TCRdb re-called the PCR reads, giving one row per CDR3 protein. The data show around 700,000 distinct CDR3 sequences, over 10% seen once. This clonotype originated in a girl aged 2-10 years with congenital amegakaryocytic thrombocytopenia, due to receive a stem cell transplant. This material consisted of PBMCs, taken before TCRalphabeta/CD19-depleted stem cell transplant.

CDR3 amino acids: CASSLGGGTNEKLFF. For the CDR3, the DNA is TGCGCCAGCAGCCTCGGTGGGGGGACTAATGAAAAACTGTTTTTT. V usage is TRBV5-1 and J usage is TRBJ1-4; D perhaps matches TRBD1 (5 bases). Trimming took 4 bases from V and 2 from J, leaving 12 bases between them. Germline CDR1 reads SGHRS; CDR2 reads YFSETQ. This CDR3 contains 15 residues.